The source of this T cell receptor (beta chain) is a study of T cells after yellow fever vaccination. TCRdb re-called the 5' RACE reads with MiXCR, one entry per CDR3 protein. Among 500,000 to 700,000 distinct CDR3 sequences listed, about 19% were seen once. From germline, CDR1 is SGHNT and CDR2 YYREEE (reference sequence). This CDR3 region has 15 residues. V shed 1 base, J shed 2 bases, and the junction held 0 bases outside the gene matches. Specimen: PBMCs, collected 15 days after the yellow fever booster vaccination. This chain connects TRBV5-4 to TRBJ2-1, with 10 bases identical to TRBD2. This sequence was found in a man under 40 who received the YFV17D yellow fever vaccine. This chain's CDR3 is CASSLSGRAYNEQFF. The CDR3 DNA sequence: TGTGCCAGCAGCTTGAGCGGGAGGGCCTACAATGAGCAGTTCTTC.